Shown below are 4 T cell receptor beta chains from a single sample sequenced in a study of T cells in Graves' hyperthyroidism and ophthalmopathy (dated by TCRdb to between 2017 and 2020). Library generation was performed with multiplex PCR. Data came from an Illumina HiSeq 2000. The TCR beta CDR3 regions were amplified from the RNA transcripts. The first round of RT-PCR for the TCR CDR3 was performed with the HTBI primer set and the Qiagen OneStep RT-PCR kit. TCRdb reran the public reads through fastp at Q25 and MiXCR, keeping productive beta chains. Every distinct CDR3 protein forms one entry, paired with its most common genes and DNA. The sample profile shows about 700,000 distinct CDR3 sequences; just under 45% of them were found once. The biggest ten clones account for 6.5% to 9% of the sample. Sequenced sample: peripheral blood or thyroid tissue (not recorded which). The receptors come from an adult man with Graves' disease, either hyperthyroidism or ophthalmopathy (not recorded which).

V gene TRBV7-2 combines with J gene TRBJ1-5; D gene unclear. Germline lookup yields CDR1 SGHTA and CDR2 FQGNSA. CDR3 size: 15 residues. Trimming removed 6 bases at V and 1 base at J, with 13 bases between. In nucleotides, the CDR3 is TGTGCCAGCAGTCCCAATATCGGGAGCAATCAGCCCCAGCATTTT. Protein product: CASSPNIGSNQPQHF. The entire variable domain, with the rest obtained from reference TRBV7-2 and TRBJ1-5, is as follows: GAGVSQSPSNKVTEKGKDVELRCDPISGHTALYWYRQSLGQGLEFLIYFQGNSAPDKSGLPSDRFSAERTGGSVSTLTIQRTQQEDSAVYLCASSPNIGSNQPQHFGDGTRLSIL.

The rearrangement uses TRBV29-1 and TRBJ1-1; 7 bases map to TRBD1. The CDR3 is 13 amino acids. V was clipped by 6 bases and J by 4 bases; unmatched bases: 8. The germline gives CDR1 SQVTM, CDR2 ANQGSEA. DNA for the CDR3: TGCAGCGTCATGACAGGGCCGGGCACTGAAGCTTTCTTT. It yields the protein CSVMTGPGTEAFF. The full variable domain, in which reference TRBV29-1 and TRBJ1-1 provide the parts outside the CDR3, is SAVISQKPSRDICQRGTSLTIQCQVDSQVTMMFWYRQQPGQSLTLIATANQGSEATYESGFVIDKFPISRPNLTFSTLTVSNMSPEDSSIYLCSVMTGPGTEAFFGQGTRLTVV.

This clonotype has only one observation. A much bigger clone sits one base away, suggesting this may be a read error. The gene calls are TRBV24-1 and TRBJ1-2, with D perhaps matching TRBD1 (5 bases). The germline CDR1 and CDR2 sequences are KGHDR and SFDVKD. The CDR3 runs to 15 residues. Trimming cost V 4 bases and J 3 bases, with 14 bases left between them. The DNA of the CDR3 is TGTGCCACCAGTGACCCTGACAGACCCGACTATGGCTACACCTTC. It is translated as CATSDPDRPDYGYTF.

In its sample, this clonotype was seen a few times. In nucleotides, the CDR3 is TGCAGTGCTAGAGCCGAGACGATGGGTGGCTACACCTTC. Translation gives CSARAETMGGYTF. The chain combines TRBV20-1 with TRBJ1-2; no clear D. Germline CDR1 and CDR2: DFQATT and SNEGSKA (reference sequence). V was trimmed by 1 base and J by 7 bases, leaving 13 bases between them. This CDR3 contains 13 residues.